This T cell receptor (beta chain) comes out of a study of cytotoxic CD8 clonotypes in ibrutinib-treated CLL. Sequenced by immunoSEQ multiplex PCR; TCRdb stores in-frame clones only, minus some. The sample carries about 330,000 clones, roughly two thirds recorded once. The sample in question was PBMCs, obtained after 36 months of ibrutinib treatment. This TCR was sampled from a human donor with chronic lymphocytic leukemia.

The CDR3 bases are TGTGCCAGTAGTATGGCCAGTCGGGTCATTCAGTACTTC. Translated, it gives CASSMASRVIQYF. The chain joins TRBV19 to TRBJ2-4; no reliable D call. Between the trimmed V and J ends, which lost 3 bases and 9 bases, there was a span of 12 bases. CDR1 and CDR2 (germline): LNHDA, SQIVND (reference sequence). The CDR3 sequence is 13 residues long.